The TCR beta chain described here comes from a study of blood T cell repertoires in COVID-19. Assay used: immunoSEQ multiplex PCR; TCRdb lists only in-frame clones, some missing. Among hundreds of thousands of clones listed, just under 90% were seen once. Categorization into cohorts depended on clinical history that participants reported. Cohort 3 donors counted as recovered after two negative PCRs, clearance, or resolved symptoms. This CDR3 region has 14 residues. V dropped 1 base and J dropped 5; count of bases not matched to a gene: 3. CDR1 is LNHNV, CDR2 YYDKDF, per germline (reference sequence). The chain is built from TRBV15 and TRBJ2-5; 8 bases are a match to TRBD1. Sequencing used PBMCs or T cells enriched from blood (not recorded which). The sequence came from a woman under 40 who had recovered from COVID-19. The CDR3, as DNA: TGTGCCACCAGCAGAGCAGGGGGCATGGAGACCCAGTACTTC. This encodes CATSRAGGMETQYF.